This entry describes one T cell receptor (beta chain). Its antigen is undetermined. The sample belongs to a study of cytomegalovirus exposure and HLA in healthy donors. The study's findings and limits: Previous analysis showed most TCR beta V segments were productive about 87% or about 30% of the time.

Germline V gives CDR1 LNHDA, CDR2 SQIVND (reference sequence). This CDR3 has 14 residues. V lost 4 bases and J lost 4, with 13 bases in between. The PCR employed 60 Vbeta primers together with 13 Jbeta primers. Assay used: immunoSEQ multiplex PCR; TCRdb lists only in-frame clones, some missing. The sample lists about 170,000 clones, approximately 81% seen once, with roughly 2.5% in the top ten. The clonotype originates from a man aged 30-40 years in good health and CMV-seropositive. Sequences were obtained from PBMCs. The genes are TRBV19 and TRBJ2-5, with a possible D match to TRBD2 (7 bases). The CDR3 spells CASSRGRERETQYF. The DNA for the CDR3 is TGTGCCAGTAGTAGGGGGCGGGAGAGAGAGACCCAGTACTTC.